This T cell receptor (beta chain) was obtained from a study of T-cell memory formation after mild COVID-19. Regarding the study as a whole: While clones contracting from day 15 to 85 were balanced between CD4 and CD8, later expanders leaned CD4+. Second-wave clones peaking on day 37 lacked confirmed SARS-CoV-2 specificity. Largely, contracting CD4+ clones fell within CM and EM, and contracting CD8+ clones within EMRA.

About this clonotype itself: The antigen is unknown.

Each CDR3 protein gets one entry after TCRdb re-called the 5' RACE reads with MiXCR. The table has about 110,000 distinct CDR3 sequences, around 11% seen once. The CDR3 is 14 residues long. V shed 0 bases and J shed 10 bases, with 16 bases lying between them. Germline-derived CDR1 and CDR2 are SGHDT and YYEEEE. The chain links TRBV5-6 to TRBJ2-5; D possibly corresponds to TRBD1 (5 bases). The source material was PBMCs or a T cell subset sorted from them (not recorded which). The TCR comes from an adult woman who had mild COVID-19 (a few samples of this study predate the infection). Cell type and time point are not known. CDR3 protein: CASSLGQPKEDQYF. CDR3 DNA: TGTGCCAGCAGCTTGGGACAGCCAAAAGAGGACCAGTACTTC.